This is a list of T cell receptor beta chains from one sample in a study of T cell repertoires in Merkel cell carcinoma. Only in-frame clones appear in the TCRdb table, and some are missing; sequencing was by immunoSEQ multiplex PCR. The sample has 15,000 or so clones; over 60% are singletons. The source material was tumor tissue. All receptors come from an adult with Merkel cell carcinoma. Each CDR3 is given with its conserved first and last residue. Fields, in order: V gene, D gene, J gene, clone size, CDR3 protein, CDR3 DNA. D genes are given only for firm matches. Clone size appears in some rows only: once, few, many, or a class for an expanded clone.

TRBV5-1,.,TRBJ1-1,few,CASSLDPVNTEAFF,TGCGCCAGCAGCTTGGACCCGGTGAACACTGAAGCTTTCTTT
TRBV9,TRBD1,TRBJ1-2,.,CASSDDRDDGYTF,TGTGCCAGCAGCGACGACAGGGACGATGGCTACACCTTC
TRBV28,.,TRBJ1-2,.,CASSLEFGEVYGYTF,TGTGCCAGCAGTTTAGAGTTCGGGGAGGTTTATGGCTACACCTTC
TRBV2,.,TRBJ2-4,.,CASNLQGPRNIQYF,TGTGCCAGCAATTTACAGGGCCCGCGAAACATTCAGTACTTC
TRBV7-2,TRBD2,TRBJ2-3,once,CASGSLAGATDTQYF,TGTGCCAGCGGGTCGTTAGCGGGAGCAACAGATACGCAGTATTTT
TRBV7-9,.,TRBJ2-5,.,CASSPRWGRTQETQYF,TGTGCCAGCAGCCCCAGGTGGGGGCGGACCCAAGAGACCCAGTACTTC
TRBV12-3/TRBV12-4,.,TRBJ1-6,.,CASSFTNSPLHF,TGTGCCAGCAGTTTCACGAATTCACCCCTCCACTTT
TRBV4-3,.,TRBJ2-2,.,CASSQLDTGELFF,TGCGCCAGCAGCCAACTCGACACCGGGGAGCTGTTTTTT
TRBV5-8,.,TRBJ2-5,.,CASSLDRGAQYF,TGTGCCAGCAGCTTGGACCGTGGGGCCCAGTACTTC
TRBV27,.,TRBJ1-4,.,CASSPGGPTTNEKLFF,TGTGCCAGCAGTCCGGGGGGTCCCACAACTAATGAAAAACTGTTTTTT
TRBV9,.,TRBJ1-1,once,CASSVEGNLEAFF,TGTGCCAGCAGCGTAGAAGGGAATCTTGAAGCTTTCTTT
TRBV6-5,.,TRBJ1-1,.,CASSTGNTEAFF,TGTGCCAGCAGTACAGGGAACACTGAAGCTTTCTTT
TRBV7-8,.,TRBJ2-7,few,CASSYRRGEQYF,TGTGCCAGCAGCTACCGCCGGGGCGAGCAGTACTTC
TRBV10-3,TRBD1,TRBJ2-5,few,CAISEPQGRGETQYF,TGTGCCATCAGTGAGCCACAGGGGCGAGGAGAGACCCAGTACTTC
TRBV5-1,TRBD2,TRBJ2-5,.,CASSLEASGTQETQYF,TGCGCCAGCAGCTTGGAGGCTAGCGGGACTCAAGAGACCCAGTACTTC
TRBV10-3,TRBD1,TRBJ1-6,.,CAMGTGQHNSPLHF,TGTGCCATGGGGACAGGTCAACATAATTCACCCCTCCACTTT
TRBV7-2,.,TRBJ1-3,.,CASRGGTGSGNTIYF,TGTGCCAGCAGGGGAGGTACGGGCTCTGGAAACACCATATATTTT
TRBV6-5,.,TRBJ1-2,.,CASSPFKGSNYGYTF,TGTGCCAGCAGTCCGTTTAAAGGTAGCAACTATGGCTACACCTTC
TRBV7-6,.,TRBJ1-1,.,CASSLVGGLSTEAFF,TGTGCCAGCAGCTTAGTGGGGGGCTTGAGCACTGAAGCTTTCTTT
TRBV6-5,.,TRBJ2-6,.,CASSYMATSGANVLTF,TGTGCCAGCAGTTACATGGCCACCTCTGGGGCCAACGTCCTGACTTTC
TRBV9,TRBD1,TRBJ1-2,.,CASSSRGRGGYTF,TGTGCCAGCAGCTCCAGGGGGCGCGGTGGCTACACCTTC
TRBV7-8,.,TRBJ2-2,.,CASSLMGGNTGELFF,TGTGCCAGCAGCTTGATGGGGGGTAACACCGGGGAGCTGTTTTTT
TRBV6-5,.,TRBJ2-3,.,CASSYSAGYSTDTQYF,TGTGCCAGCAGTTACTCCGCGGGGTATAGCACAGATACGCAGTATTTT
TRBV7-2,TRBD1,TRBJ2-5,.,CASSHVTRGSYETQYF,TGTGCCAGCAGCCACGTCACCAGGGGGTCGTACGAGACCCAGTACTTC
TRBV6-2/TRBV6-3,TRBD1,TRBJ1-2,.,CASSYARTGDYGYTF,TGTGCCAGCAGTTACGCAAGGACAGGGGACTATGGCTACACCTTC
TRBV11-3,.,TRBJ1-2,.,CASSSHEGGPYGYTF,TGTGCCAGCAGCTCCCACGAGGGGGGCCCCTATGGCTACACCTTC
TRBV19,.,TRBJ1-1,few,CASSSSGRRTEAFF,TGTGCCAGTAGTTCCTCAGGGAGGAGAACTGAAGCTTTCTTT
TRBV5-4,.,TRBJ2-5,few,CASSLELNQETQYF,TGTGCCAGCAGCCTAGAACTGAACCAAGAGACCCAGTACTTC
TRBV6-2/TRBV6-3,TRBD1,TRBJ1-4,.,CASSQGAANEKLFF,TGTGCCAGCAGTCAGGGGGCTGCTAATGAAAAACTGTTTTTT
TRBV2,TRBD1,TRBJ1-4,medium-sized,CASSGWDRPNEKLFF,TGTGCCAGCAGTGGATGGGACAGGCCGAATGAAAAACTGTTTTTT
TRBV5-1,.,TRBJ2-3,.,CASRTGERTDTQYF,TGCGCCAGCAGAACGGGAGAAAGGACAGATACGCAGTATTTT
TRBV7-9,.,TRBJ1-1,.,CASSLTGGLIGTEAFF,TGTGCCAGCAGCTTAACGGGTGGGCTAATCGGCACTGAAGCTTTCTTT
TRBV7-8,.,TRBJ1-1,.,CASSLSEGNTEAFF,TGTGCCAGCAGCTTAAGTGAGGGGAACACTGAAGCTTTCTTT
TRBV7-9,.,TRBJ1-5,.,CASSLGRGQPQHF,TGTGCCAGCAGCTTAGGGAGAGGCCAGCCCCAGCATTTT
TRBV6-2/TRBV6-3,.,TRBJ2-7,.,CASSYYNSYEQYF,TGTGCCAGCAGTTACTACAATTCCTACGAGCAGTACTTC
TRBV28,TRBD1,TRBJ2-3,.,CASSLLAGGNVDTQYF,TGTGCCAGCAGTTTATTGGCAGGGGGCAATGTAGATACGCAGTATTTT
TRBV19,.,TRBJ2-3,few,CASRSRGSGSTDTQYF,TGTGCCAGTAGATCCCGGGGTAGCGGTAGCACAGATACGCAGTATTTT
TRBV4-1,TRBD2,TRBJ2-7,once,CASSQALADYEQYF,TGCGCCAGCAGCCAAGCACTAGCGGACTACGAGCAGTACTTC
TRBV5-1,.,TRBJ2-1,.,CASSLSQGLADEQFF,TGCGCCAGCAGCTTGAGCCAGGGGTTAGCCGATGAGCAGTTCTTC
TRBV14,TRBD2,TRBJ2-1,.,CASSQGQLAREHNEQFF,TGTGCCAGCAGCCAAGGTCAACTAGCGAGGGAACACAATGAGCAGTTCTTC
TRBV10-2,.,TRBJ1-1,.,CASRAQMNTEAFF,TGCGCCAGCAGGGCCCAGATGAACACTGAAGCTTTCTTT
TRBV7-3,TRBD1,TRBJ1-6,few,CASRRDRGNNSPLHF,TGTGCCAGCAGGAGAGACAGGGGTAATAATTCACCCCTCCACTTT
TRBV29-1,TRBD1,TRBJ2-3,.,CSVRKGAGTDTQYF,TGCAGCGTGAGAAAGGGGGCAGGGACAGATACGCAGTATTTT
TRBV9,TRBD2,TRBJ2-1,.,CASSVLAGGGFYNEQFF,TGTGCCAGCAGCGTATTGGCGGGAGGAGGGTTTTACAATGAGCAGTTCTTC
TRBV6-2/TRBV6-3,.,TRBJ1-4,.,CASSYSTRGLLF,TGTGCCAGCAGTTACTCGACTCGGGGCCTGCTGTTT
TRBV7-2,TRBD2,TRBJ2-1,.,CASSLTSGAHNEQFF,TGTGCCAGCAGCCTTACTAGCGGAGCCCACAATGAGCAGTTCTTC
TRBV7-9,.,TRBJ1-5,medium-sized,CASSLGTGESEPQHF,TGTGCCAGCAGCCTGGGGACCGGGGAATCGGAGCCCCAGCATTTT
TRBV29-1,.,TRBJ2-7,.,CSVEGQGTYEQYF,TGCAGCGTTGAAGGACAAGGAACCTACGAGCAGTACTTC
TRBV28,.,TRBJ1-3,medium-sized,CASSRSGTHSGNTIYF,TGTGCCAGCAGCCGGTCCGGGACCCACTCTGGAAACACCATATATTTT
TRBV7-3,TRBD1,TRBJ2-6,.,CASSLTGGTGANVLTF,TGTGCCAGCAGCTTAACAGGGGGCACTGGGGCCAACGTCCTGACTTTC
TRBV10-3,.,TRBJ1-2,.,CAISDPGGGSYGYTF,TGTGCCATCAGTGACCCCGGCGGGGGGAGCTATGGCTACACCTTC
TRBV6-6,.,TRBJ2-5,.,CASSYLQGETQYF,TGTGCCAGCAGTTACTTACAGGGAGAGACCCAGTACTTC
TRBV5-5,TRBD1,TRBJ2-7,.,CASRRTGDARYEQYF,TGTGCCAGCAGACGGACAGGGGACGCTCGCTACGAGCAGTACTTC
TRBV9,TRBD2,TRBJ2-2,.,CASSVARLAEDTGELFF,TGTGCCAGCAGCGTAGCTAGACTAGCGGAGGACACCGGGGAGCTGTTTTTT
TRBV19,TRBD2,TRBJ2-1,few,CASSASWTSGSNEQFF,TGTGCCAGTAGTGCTTCTTGGACTAGCGGGAGCAATGAGCAGTTCTTC
TRBV11-3,.,TRBJ2-1,once,CASSQDRGEQFF,TGTGCCAGCAGCCAAGACCGGGGTGAGCAGTTCTTC
TRBV6-5,.,TRBJ1-3,few,CASSYSPGFGNTIYF,TGTGCCAGCAGTTACTCTCCGGGGTTCGGAAACACCATATATTTT